Below are 26 T cell receptor beta chains sequenced from a single sample in a study of early stage breast cancer tumors. The method was immunoSEQ multiplex PCR; TCRdb's version includes in-frame clones alone and lacks a portion of them. This sample yields tens of thousands of clones, of which approximately 85% are seen a single time; over 8.5% belongs to the top ten. The sample was blood. These receptors all stem from a person aged 45 to 59 with breast cancer.

This chain joins TRBV2 and TRBJ1-2; D is unclear. The germline gives CDR1 SNHLY, CDR2 FYNNEI. The CDR3 is made up of 12 amino acids. V lost 3 bases and J lost 4, with 6 bases in between. The CDR3 nucleotides are TGTGCCAGCAGTGACAGTCTCTATGGCTACACCTTC. The encoded protein is CASSDSLYGYTF.

J is TRBJ1-2 and V is TRBV28; TRBD1 matches at 7 bases. Looked up from germline, CDR1 is MDHEN and CDR2 is SYDVKM. V lost 4 bases, J lost 4 bases, and 3 bases stayed unmatched. This CDR3 region has 13 residues. CDR3 sequence reads: CASSSDRSYGYTF. In DNA, the CDR3 is TGTGCCAGCAGTTCGGACAGGAGCTATGGCTACACCTTC.

This sequence joins TRBV7-9 and TRBJ1-1; TRBD1 aligns across 9 bases. This CDR3 comprises 19 residues. Germline trimming cut 5 bases from V and 0 bases from J; bases unmatched to any gene: 16. Germline CDR1 reads SEHNR; CDR2 reads FQNEAQ (reference sequence). In nucleotides, the CDR3 is TGTGCCAGCAGCCTCCCGCGGGACAGGGAAAGTAACATGAACACTGAAGCTTTCTTT. Its translation: CASSLPRDRESNMNTEAFF.

V is TRBV5-4 and J is TRBJ1-1; unclear D gene. CDR3 length equals 13 residues. Germline lookup yields CDR1 SGHNT and CDR2 YYREEE (reference sequence). Between the trimmed V and J ends, which lost 0 bases and 5 bases, there was a span of 8 bases. CDR3 residues: CASSLDGWTEAFF. The CDR3 nucleotides are TGTGCCAGCAGCTTGGATGGGTGGACTGAAGCTTTCTTT.

The CDR3 DNA reads TGTGCCAGCAGTGAAGCTTTTGGCTCGGGGACCCAGTACTTC. It translates to CASSEAFGSGTQYF. The V call is TRBV6-1, the J call TRBJ2-5; D is undetermined. With 0 bases removed from V and 7 bases from J, the gap between germline ends came to 12 bases. The germline CDR1 and CDR2 sequences are MNHNS and SASEGT. The CDR3 runs 14 residues.

This chain links TRBV10-1 with TRBJ2-7, with D possibly being TRBD1 (5 bases). Per the germline V gene, CDR1 is WNHNN and CDR2 is SYGVQD (reference sequence). The length of the CDR3 is 13 residues. The ends were cut back, 4 bases at V and 3 bases at J, with 10 bases in the middle. In DNA form, the CDR3 reads TGCGCCAGCAGTGGACAGTGGGACTACGAGCAGTACTTC. It specifies CASSGQWDYEQYF.

The chain has TRBV6-4 and TRBJ2-1, with 7 bases that match TRBD2. Germline CDR1 reads MRHNA; CDR2 reads SNTAGT. Trimming at V came to 0 bases and at J to 2 bases, leaving 1 base not matched to a gene. The CDR3 length is 15 residues. The CDR3 nucleotides read TGTGCCAGCAGTGACTCGGCGGGAGCCTACAATGAGCAGTTCTTC. This encodes CASSDSAGAYNEQFF.

The chain joins TRBV5-1 to TRBJ2-7; possible D gene TRBD1, 6 bases. Germline-derived CDR1 and CDR2 are SGHRS and YFSETQ. The CDR3 sequence is 14 residues long. V lost 5 bases and J 2 bases, leaving 14 bases between the germline ends. The CDR3 sequence is CASRDSTGTYEQYF. In DNA, the CDR3 is TGCGCCAGCAGGGACAGTACAGGAACCTACGAGCAGTACTTC.

This chain uses TRBV11-1 with TRBJ2-7; D may be TRBD1 (5 bases). Between the trimmed V and J ends, which lost 7 bases and 6 bases, there was a span of 13 bases. The CDR3 has 12 amino acids. Germline CDR1 is SGHAT and CDR2 is FQDESV (reference sequence). The CDR3 nucleotides read TGTGCCAGCACGTTAAACAGGAGCGAGCAGTACTTC. As protein: CASTLNRSEQYF.

The gene calls are TRBV6-5 and TRBJ2-7; weak D call: TRBD1 (5 bases). CDR1 MNHEY and CDR2 SVGAGI come from the germline V gene. Trimming cost V 0 bases and J 7 bases, with 10 bases left between them. This CDR3 has 13 residues. The CDR3 DNA reads TGTGCCAGCAGTTACTCGACCCCAGGGGAGCAGTACTTC. This encodes CASSYSTPGEQYF.

This clone appeared a single time. The J gene is TRBJ1-4, the V gene TRBV27; D ambiguous. CDR3 size: 12 residues. V gave up 9 bases and J gave up 9 bases, with 14 bases separating them. Germline-derived CDR1 and CDR2 are MNHEY and SMNVEV (reference sequence). Here the CDR3 reads CASLPGYQKLFF. The CDR3, as DNA: TGTGCCAGTCTCCCGGGATACCAAAAACTGTTTTTT.

This clone was observed a single time. CDR3 residues: CASSSDRNTEAFF. DNA of the CDR3: TGTGCCAGCAGTTCAGACAGGAACACTGAAGCTTTCTTT. V is TRBV6-5 and J is TRBJ1-1; tentative D call: TRBD1 (5 bases). V was pared by 4 bases and J by 1 base, with 7 bases between. Germline lookup yields CDR1 MNHEY and CDR2 SVGAGI. The CDR3 is 13 amino acids.

The DNA for the CDR3 is TGTGCCAGCAGCCCGGGACTAGCGGGGAGCGGTGAGCAGTTCTTC. Amino acid sequence: CASSPGLAGSGEQFF. The chain has TRBV11-3 and TRBJ2-1; 13 bases align to TRBD2. Germline CDR1 reads SGHNT; CDR2 reads YENEEA. This CDR3 is 15 amino acids long. V trimming: 5 bases; J trimming: 9 bases; junction bases outside the gene matches: 7.

This chain joins TRBV19 and TRBJ2-7; 11 bases fit TRBD1. The junction had 6 bases not matched to a gene; V was cut back by 6 bases and J by 2 bases. The CDR3 runs to 15 residues. In germline, CDR1 is LNHDA, CDR2 SQIVND (reference sequence). CDR3 coding DNA: TGTGCCAGTAGCTTGGGACAGGGGGTTACCTACGAGCAGTACTTC. Its translation is CASSLGQGVTYEQYF.

This clone showed up just a few times. The gene calls are TRBV10-1 and TRBJ1-1, with TRBD1 as a possible D gene (6 bases). The CDR3 extends over 13 amino acids. Germline V gives CDR1 WNHNN, CDR2 SYGVQD (reference sequence). Trimming took 6 bases from V and 1 from J, leaving 9 bases between them. CDR3 DNA sequence: TGCGCCAGCAGACAGGGAACGAACACTGAAGCTTTCTTT. Protein sequence: CASRQGTNTEAFF.

CDR3: CASSSTGSYGYTF. The CDR3 DNA follows: TGTGCCAGCAGCTCAACAGGGTCCTATGGCTACACCTTC. V usage is TRBV7-6 and J usage is TRBJ1-2; D perhaps matches TRBD1 (6 bases). CDR1 SGHVS and CDR2 FNYEAQ come from the germline V gene. CDR3 length: 13 amino acids. With 4 bases removed from V and 4 bases from J, the gap between germline ends came to 10 bases.

This clone was counted a single time. This chain's CDR3 is CASSLGSSGNYGYTF. As DNA, the CDR3 is TGCGCCAGCAGCTTGGGCAGCTCGGGGAACTATGGCTACACCTTC. The rearrangement joins TRBV5-1 to TRBJ1-2; D is undetermined. Germline V gives CDR1 SGHRS, CDR2 YFSETQ. CDR3 length equals 15 residues. V was pared by 0 bases and J by 2 bases, with 11 bases between.

V usage is TRBV10-3 and J usage is TRBJ2-5; D possibly corresponds to TRBD1 (6 bases). Germline CDR1 reads ENHRY; CDR2 reads SYGVKD. The CDR3 is made up of 15 amino acids. The V end lost 6 bases, the J end lost 0 bases, and 14 bases lay between the germline ends. The CDR3 sequence is CAISPDRIYQETQYF. The CDR3 region has the DNA TGTGCCATCAGCCCGGACAGAATCTACCAAGAGACCCAGTACTTC.

The chain uses TRBV5-6 and TRBJ2-7; either TRBD1 or TRBD2 may fit D (5 bases each). CDR1 SGHDT and CDR2 YYEEEE come from the germline V gene. The CDR3 contains 14 residues. The V end was cut by 4 bases, the J end by 6 bases, with 17 bases between. The CDR3 is CASSPGPGTSEQYF. CDR3 in DNA: TGTGCCAGCAGCCCCGGTCCGGGGACCAGCGAGCAGTACTTC.

This chain joins TRBV6-5 and TRBJ2-7, with 11 bases aligning to TRBD1. The CDR3 is made up of 14 amino acids. Germline CDR1 reads MNHEY; CDR2 reads SVGAGI. The ends lost 5 bases at V and 3 bases at J; junction bases unmatched: 3. As DNA, the CDR3 is TGTGCCAGCAGTCGGGACAGGGGGGACTACGAGCAGTACTTC. Amino acids: CASSRDRGDYEQYF.

The chain employs TRBV25-1 and TRBJ2-1; no clear D gene. Trimming took off 2 bases at V and 5 bases at J, with 10 bases between the two ends. The CDR3 covers 14 residues. Germline V gene sequence: CDR1 MGHDK, CDR2 SYGVNS. In DNA, the CDR3 is TGTGCCAGCAGTGAACCGGATCGGGACAATGAGCAGTTCTTC. Its translation: CASSEPDRDNEQFF. The entire variable domain, with the rest obtained from reference TRBV25-1 and TRBJ2-1, is as follows: EADIYQTPRYLVIGTGKKITLECSQTMGHDKMYWYQQDPGMELHLIHYSYGVNSTEKGDLSSESTVSRIRTEHFPLTLESARPSHTSQYLCASSEPDRDNEQFFGPGTRLTVL.

The chain combines TRBV7-2 with TRBJ2-3; D is unresolved. V gave up 7 bases and J gave up 2 bases, with 7 bases separating them. Per germline, CDR1 SGHTA and CDR2 FQGNSA. This CDR3 region has 12 residues. The CDR3 nucleotides are TGTGCCAGCACTAGAAACACAGATACGCAGTATTTT. Translating gives CASTRNTDTQYF. Combining the CDR3 with reference TRBV7-2 and TRBJ2-3 gives the whole variable domain GAGVSQSPSNKVTEKGKDVELRCDPISGHTALYWYRQSLGQGLEFLIYFQGNSAPDKSGLPSDRFSAERTGGSVSTLTIQRTQQEDSAVYLCASTRNTDTQYFGPGTRLTVL.

The chain links TRBV7-6 to TRBJ1-3; D perhaps matches TRBD1 (6 bases). The CDR3 runs 14 residues. Looked up from germline, CDR1 is SGHVS and CDR2 is FNYEAQ. Deletions cut 4 bases from V and 4 bases from J, with 11 bases between. CDR3 bases: TGTGCCAGCAGCTACGACAGGTCAGGAAACACCATATATTTT. Its translation: CASSYDRSGNTIYF.

The chain joins TRBV28 to TRBJ1-4; D not certain. Germline CDR1 and CDR2: MDHEN and SYDVKM. This CDR3 is 15 amino acids long. V dropped 6 bases and J dropped 5 bases, with 16 bases sitting between them. In DNA form, the CDR3 reads TGTGCCAGCAGCCTCGGACGGAAATTGAATGAAAAACTGTTTTTT. This codes for CASSLGRKLNEKLFF.

A single count supports this clone. The chain joins TRBV4-1 to TRBJ2-5; TRBD1 matches 7 bases. The CDR3 extends over 14 amino acids. The V and J ends lost 5 bases and 5 bases, in that order; junction bases with no gene match: 8. CDR1 MGHRA and CDR2 YSYEKL come from the germline V gene. CDR3 sequence: CASSAPGQSETQYF. The DNA for the CDR3 is TGCGCCAGCAGCGCTCCGGGACAGTCCGAGACCCAGTACTTC.

J is TRBJ1-2 and V is TRBV7-9; 10 nucleotides align to TRBD1. J lost 3 bases, V lost 6 bases, and 4 bases had no gene match. This CDR3 is 14 amino acids long. The germline V gene has CDR1 SEHNR and CDR2 FQNEAQ (reference sequence). CDR3 sequence (DNA): TGTGCCAGCAGTCAAGGGACAGGGGACTATGGCTACACCTTC. The encoded protein is CASSQGTGDYGYTF.